Listed below are T cell receptor beta chains from one sample, sequenced in a study of cytomegalovirus exposure and HLA in healthy donors. The protocol was immunoSEQ multiplex PCR, while the TCRdb copy is restricted to in-frame clones and leaves out a portion. The profile shows over 150,000 clones, 82% of them singletons. The sample comprised PBMCs. These receptors came from a girl aged 2 to 10 in good health and CMV-seropositive. Both conserved end residues are part of each CDR3. The D gene is left open where the match is weak. Only part of the rows carry a size: once, few, many, or a class if the clone is expanded.

TRBV27	TRBJ1-1	.	.	TGTGCCAGCGGGCACACTGAAGCTTTCTTT	CASGHTEAFF
TRBV7-9	TRBJ2-7	.	.	TGTGCCAGCAGCCCCAGCTCCTACGAGCAGTACTTC	CASSPSSYEQYF
TRBV9	TRBJ2-7	.	.	TGTGCCAGCAGCGTGTCAAGTCGTGGAGGAGTCTACGAGCAGTACTTC	CASSVSSRGGVYEQYF
TRBV7-9	TRBJ2-5	.	.	TGTGCCAGCAGCTTAGCGGTTTGGGGGCCGTCGGAGACCCAGTACTTC	CASSLAVWGPSETQYF
TRBV4-2	TRBJ1-4	few	.	TGTGCCAGCAGCCAAGATAAGGGAGTAGGTAATGAAAAACTGTTTTTT	CASSQDKGVGNEKLFF
TRBV9	TRBJ2-1	.	TRBD2	TGTGCCAGCAGCGATCGGGGGGGTACCTACAATGAGCAGTTCTTC	CASSDRGGTYNEQFF
TRBV27	TRBJ2-6	.	.	TGTGCCAGCAAGAGGTCTGGGGCCAACGTCCTGACTTTC	CASKRSGANVLTF
TRBV5-1	TRBJ1-2	.	.	TGCGCCAGCAGCTTGGCCTGGATGGGGGGACCTAACTATGGCTACACCTTC	CASSLAWMGGPNYGYTF
TRBV15	TRBJ1-3	.	TRBD1	TGTGCCACCAGCAGAGGGGTAACAGGGGGCACTGGAAACACCATATATTTT	CATSRGVTGGTGNTIYF
TRBV5-6	TRBJ1-2	.	TRBD1	TGTGCCAGCAGCTTGGATGACAGGGACTATGGCTACACCTTC	CASSLDDRDYGYTF
TRBV6-5	TRBJ2-1	few	TRBD2	TGTGCCAGCAGTTACTCTACTAGCGTGTATGAGCAGTTCTTC	CASSYSTSVYEQFF
TRBV28	TRBJ1-4	.	.	TGTGCCAGCAGCCTTGGGGAGGGTACAACTAATGAAAAACTGTTTTTT	CASSLGEGTTNEKLFF
TRBV5-1	TRBJ2-5	.	.	TGCGCCAGCAGCGCCCAGGCCGAGACCCAGTACTTC	CASSAQAETQYF
TRBV7-9	TRBJ1-3	.	.	TGTGCCAGCAGCTTAGACAGTTCTGGAAACACCATATATTTT	CASSLDSSGNTIYF
TRBV4-2	TRBJ2-3	.	TRBD2	TGTGCCAGCAGCCAAGTCGCGGGAGAAGGGGCCACAGATACGCAGTATTTT	CASSQVAGEGATDTQYF
TRBV6-1	TRBJ1-2	.	TRBD1	TGTGCCAGCAGGGGACAGGGTTTAGGCTACACCTTC	CASRGQGLGYTF
TRBV7-3	TRBJ2-6	.	.	TGTGCCAGCAGCCCCCGGGCTGGGGCCAACGTCCTGACTTTC	CASSPRAGANVLTF
TRBV7-3	TRBJ2-1	.	.	TGTGCCAGCAGCCCACACCCAGGAGGACAGAATGAGCAGTTCTTC	CASSPHPGGQNEQFF
TRBV12-5	TRBJ2-1	.	.	TGTGCTAGTGCCTCGCTGCTAGTCGGGAGTTCCTACAATGAGCAGTTCTTC	CASASLLVGSSYNEQFF
TRBV7-9	TRBJ2-5	.	.	TGTGCCAGCAGCAAAGACGGACTGGCCTCGGAGACCCGGTACTTC	CASSKDGLASETRYF
TRBV30	TRBJ2-5	.	TRBD2	TGTGCCTGGAGTTCTAGCGGGAGTACGGAGACCCAGTACTTC	CAWSSSGSTETQYF
TRBV20-1	TRBJ1-1	.	.	TGCAGTGCTGGAGGGGCACCCGAAGCTTTCTTT	CSAGGAPEAFF
TRBV7-3	TRBJ2-2	.	.	TGTGCCTGCTCTAGGGGGAACACCGGGGAGCTGTTTTTT	CACSRGNTGELFF
TRBV10-3	TRBJ2-3	.	TRBD2	TGTGCCATCAGTGAGTCAGGAGGCGGGAGGGCCGCAGATACGCAGTATTTT	CAISESGGGRAADTQYF
TRBV7-9	TRBJ1-1	.	.	TGTGCCAGCAGCTTGGTGGCACAGGACACTGAAGCTTTCTTT	CASSLVAQDTEAFF
TRBV18	TRBJ1-1	.	TRBD1	TGTGCCAGCTCACCAGGGACAGAGGCTGAAGCTTTCTTT	CASSPGTEAEAFF
TRBV16	TRBJ2-7	.	.	TGTGCCAGCAGCCAATCGACCAGGGGAACGGAGCAGTACTTC	CASSQSTRGTEQYF